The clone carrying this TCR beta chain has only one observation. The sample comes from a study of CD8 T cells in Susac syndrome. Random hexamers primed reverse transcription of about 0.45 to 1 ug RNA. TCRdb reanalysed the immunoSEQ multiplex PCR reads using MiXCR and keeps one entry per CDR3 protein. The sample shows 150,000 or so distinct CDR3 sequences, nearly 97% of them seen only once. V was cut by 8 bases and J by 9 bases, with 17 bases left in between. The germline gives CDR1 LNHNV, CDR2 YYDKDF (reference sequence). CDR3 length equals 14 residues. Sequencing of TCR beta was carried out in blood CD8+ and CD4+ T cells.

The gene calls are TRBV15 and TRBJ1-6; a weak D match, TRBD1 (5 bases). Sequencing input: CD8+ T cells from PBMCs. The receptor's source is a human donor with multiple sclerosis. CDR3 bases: TGTGCCACCCAGGTCGAGGGGAAAAGTTCACCCCTCCACTTT. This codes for CATQVEGKSSPLHF.